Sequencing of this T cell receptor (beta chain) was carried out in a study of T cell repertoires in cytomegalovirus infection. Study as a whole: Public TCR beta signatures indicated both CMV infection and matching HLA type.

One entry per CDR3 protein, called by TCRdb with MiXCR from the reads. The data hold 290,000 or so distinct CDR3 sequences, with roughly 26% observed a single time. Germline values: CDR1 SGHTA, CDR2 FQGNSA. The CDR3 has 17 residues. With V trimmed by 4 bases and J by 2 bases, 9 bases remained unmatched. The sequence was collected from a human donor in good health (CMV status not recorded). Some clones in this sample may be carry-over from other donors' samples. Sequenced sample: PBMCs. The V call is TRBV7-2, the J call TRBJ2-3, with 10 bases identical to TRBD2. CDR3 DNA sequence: TGTGCCAGCAGCTCACGGAGCGGGAGGGGCTACACAGATACGCAGTATTTT. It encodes CASSSRSGRGYTDTQYF.